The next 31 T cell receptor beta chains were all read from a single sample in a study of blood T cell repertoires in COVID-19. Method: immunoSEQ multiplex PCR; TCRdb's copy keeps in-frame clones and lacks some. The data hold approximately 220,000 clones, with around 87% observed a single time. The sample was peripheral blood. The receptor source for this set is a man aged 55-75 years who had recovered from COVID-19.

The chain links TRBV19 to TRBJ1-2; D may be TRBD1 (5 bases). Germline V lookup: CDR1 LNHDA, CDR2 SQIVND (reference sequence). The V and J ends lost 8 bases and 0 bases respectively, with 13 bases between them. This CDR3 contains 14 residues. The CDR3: CASHPGGSNYGYTF. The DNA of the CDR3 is TGTGCCAGTCATCCGGGGGGATCTAACTATGGCTACACCTTC. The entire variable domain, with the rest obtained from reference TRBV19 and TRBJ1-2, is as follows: DGGITQSPKYLFRKEGQNVTLSCEQNLNHDAMYWYRQDPGQGLRLIYYSQIVNDFQKGDIAEGYSVSREKKESFPLTVTSAQKNPTAFYLCASHPGGSNYGYTFGSGTRLTVV.

CDR3 bases: TGTGCCAGCAGCATAGGGACAGATAGCAATCAGCCCCAGCATTTT. Translation gives CASSIGTDSNQPQHF. J is TRBJ1-5 and V is TRBV9, with 7 bases fitting TRBD1. The junction had 4 bases not matched to a gene; V was cut back by 4 bases and J by 0 bases. This CDR3 spans 15 amino acids. The germline CDR1 and CDR2 sequences are SGDLS and YYNGEE. Drawing the rest from reference TRBV9 and TRBJ1-5, the complete variable domain is DSGVTQTPKHLITATGQRVTLRCSPRSGDLSVYWYQQSLDQGLQFLIQYYNGEERAKGNILERFSAQQFPDLHSELNLSSLELGDSALYFCASSIGTDSNQPQHFGDGTRLSIL.

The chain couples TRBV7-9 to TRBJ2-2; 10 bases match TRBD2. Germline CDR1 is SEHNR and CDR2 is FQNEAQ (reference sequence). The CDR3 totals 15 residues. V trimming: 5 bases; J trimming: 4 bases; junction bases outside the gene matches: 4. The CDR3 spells CASSRAGGPTGELFF. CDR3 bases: TGTGCCAGCAGCCGAGCGGGGGGGCCCACCGGGGAGCTGTTTTTT.

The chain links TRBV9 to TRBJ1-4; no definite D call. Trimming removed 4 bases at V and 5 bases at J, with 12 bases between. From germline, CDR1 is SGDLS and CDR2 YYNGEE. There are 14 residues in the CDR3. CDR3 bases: TGTGCCAGCAGCACGCCGGGTACAAATGAAAAACTGTTTTTT. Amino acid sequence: CASSTPGTNEKLFF.

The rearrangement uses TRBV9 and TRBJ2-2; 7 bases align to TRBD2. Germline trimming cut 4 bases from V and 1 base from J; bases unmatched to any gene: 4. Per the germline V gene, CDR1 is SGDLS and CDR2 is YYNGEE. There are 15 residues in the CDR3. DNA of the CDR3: TGTGCCAGCAGCCGACAGCGGGAGAACACCGGGGAGCTGTTTTTT. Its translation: CASSRQRENTGELFF.

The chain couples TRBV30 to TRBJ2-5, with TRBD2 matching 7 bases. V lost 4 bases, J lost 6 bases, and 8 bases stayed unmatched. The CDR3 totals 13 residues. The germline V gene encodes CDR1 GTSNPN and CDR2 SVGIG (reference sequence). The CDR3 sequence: CAWTPGGTKTQYF. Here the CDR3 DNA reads TGTGCCTGGACCCCCGGGGGGACGAAGACCCAGTACTTC.

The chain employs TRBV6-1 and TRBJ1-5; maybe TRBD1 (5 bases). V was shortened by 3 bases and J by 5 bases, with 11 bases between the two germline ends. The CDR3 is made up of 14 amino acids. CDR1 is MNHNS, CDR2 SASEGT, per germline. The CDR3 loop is CASSDSRGYQPQHF. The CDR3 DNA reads TGTGCCAGCAGTGATTCTAGGGGTTATCAGCCCCAGCATTTT.

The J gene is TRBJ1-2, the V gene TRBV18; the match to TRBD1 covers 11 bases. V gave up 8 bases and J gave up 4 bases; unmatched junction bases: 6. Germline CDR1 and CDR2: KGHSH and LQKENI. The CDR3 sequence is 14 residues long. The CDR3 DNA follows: TGTGCCAGCACGGAGGGACAGGGGGGCTATGGCTACACCTTC. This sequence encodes CASTEGQGGYGYTF.

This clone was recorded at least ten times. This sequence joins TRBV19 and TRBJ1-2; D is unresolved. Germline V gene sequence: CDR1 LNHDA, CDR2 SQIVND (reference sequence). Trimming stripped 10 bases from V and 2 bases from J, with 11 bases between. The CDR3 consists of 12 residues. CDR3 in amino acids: CATIDNNYGYTF. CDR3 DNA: TGTGCCACCATCGACAACAACTATGGCTACACCTTC.

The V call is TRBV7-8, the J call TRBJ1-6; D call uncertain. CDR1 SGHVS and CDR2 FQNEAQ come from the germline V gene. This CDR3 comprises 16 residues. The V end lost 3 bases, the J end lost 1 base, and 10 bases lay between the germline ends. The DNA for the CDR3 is TGTGCCAGCAGCTTCGACTCCACTTCCTATAATTCACCCCTCCACTTT. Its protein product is CASSFDSTSYNSPLHF.

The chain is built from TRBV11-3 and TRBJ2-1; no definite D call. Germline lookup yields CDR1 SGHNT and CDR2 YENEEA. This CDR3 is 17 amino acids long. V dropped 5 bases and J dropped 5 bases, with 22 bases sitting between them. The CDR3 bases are TGTGCCAGCAGCACTGTTTTTGGTGTCGGAGAGAACAATGAGCAGTTCTTC. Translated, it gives CASSTVFGVGENNEQFF.

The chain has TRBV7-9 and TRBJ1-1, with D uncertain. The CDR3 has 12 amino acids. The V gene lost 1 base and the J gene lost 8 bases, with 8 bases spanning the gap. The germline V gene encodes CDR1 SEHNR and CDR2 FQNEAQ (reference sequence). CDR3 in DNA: TGTGCCAGCAGCTTAGTTGGCCCGGAAGCTTTCTTT. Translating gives CASSLVGPEAFF.

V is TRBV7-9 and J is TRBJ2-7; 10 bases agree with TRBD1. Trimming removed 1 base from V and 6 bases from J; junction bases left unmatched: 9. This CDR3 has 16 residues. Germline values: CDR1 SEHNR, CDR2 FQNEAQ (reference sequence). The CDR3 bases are TGTGCCAGCAGCTTAGTGACAGGGGGCGCTGGGTCCGAGCAGTACTTC. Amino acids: CASSLVTGGAGSEQYF.

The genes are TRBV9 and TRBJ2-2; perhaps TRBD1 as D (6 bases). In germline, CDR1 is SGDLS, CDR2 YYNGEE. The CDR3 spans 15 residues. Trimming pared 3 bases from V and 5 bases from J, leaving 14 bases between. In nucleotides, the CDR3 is TGTGCCAGCAGCGCGACAGGTACCTTAACCGGGGAGCTGTTTTTT. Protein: CASSATGTLTGELFF. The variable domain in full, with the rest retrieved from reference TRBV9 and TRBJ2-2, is DSGVTQTPKHLITATGQRVTLRCSPRSGDLSVYWYQQSLDQGLQFLIQYYNGEERAKGNILERFSAQQFPDLHSELNLSSLELGDSALYFCASSATGTLTGELFFGEGSRLTVL.

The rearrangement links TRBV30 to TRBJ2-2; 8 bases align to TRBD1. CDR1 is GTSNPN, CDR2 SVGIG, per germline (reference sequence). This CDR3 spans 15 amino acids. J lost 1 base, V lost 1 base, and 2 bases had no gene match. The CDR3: CAWSDGTGNTGELFF. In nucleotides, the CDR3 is TGTGCCTGGAGTGATGGGACAGGGAACACCGGGGAGCTGTTTTTT.

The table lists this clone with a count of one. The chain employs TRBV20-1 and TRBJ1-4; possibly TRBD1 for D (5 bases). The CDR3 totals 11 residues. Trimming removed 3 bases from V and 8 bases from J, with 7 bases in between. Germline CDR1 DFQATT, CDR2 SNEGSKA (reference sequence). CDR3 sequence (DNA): TGCAGTGCTAGTAGGGGCGAAAAACTGTTTTTT. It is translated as CSASRGEKLFF.

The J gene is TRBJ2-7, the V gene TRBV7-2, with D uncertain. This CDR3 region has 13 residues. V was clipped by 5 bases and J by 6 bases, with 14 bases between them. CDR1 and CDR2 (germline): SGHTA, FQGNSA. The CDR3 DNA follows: TGTGCCAGCAGCCCTATCGTCCGCGGCGAGCAGTACTTC. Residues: CASSPIVRGEQYF.

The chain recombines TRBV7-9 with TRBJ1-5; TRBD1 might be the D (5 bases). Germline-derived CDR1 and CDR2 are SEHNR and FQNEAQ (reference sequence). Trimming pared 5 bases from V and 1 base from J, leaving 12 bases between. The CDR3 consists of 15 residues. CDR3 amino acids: CASSRQGGSNQPQHF. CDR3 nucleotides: TGTGCCAGCAGCCGGCAGGGAGGGAGCAATCAGCCCCAGCATTTT.

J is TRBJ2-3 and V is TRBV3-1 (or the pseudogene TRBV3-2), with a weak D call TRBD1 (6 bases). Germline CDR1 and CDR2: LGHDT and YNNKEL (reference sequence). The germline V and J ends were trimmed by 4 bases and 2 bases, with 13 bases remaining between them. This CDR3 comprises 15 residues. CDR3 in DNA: TGTGCCAGCAGCCTCGGGACATCTGACACAGATACGCAGTATTTT. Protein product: CASSLGTSDTDTQYF.

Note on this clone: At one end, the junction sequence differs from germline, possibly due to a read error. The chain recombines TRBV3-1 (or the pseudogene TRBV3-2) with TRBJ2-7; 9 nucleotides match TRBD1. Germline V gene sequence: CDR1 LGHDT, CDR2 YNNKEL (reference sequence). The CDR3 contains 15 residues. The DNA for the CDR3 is TGTGCCAGCAGCCAAGGCATGGGGACAGGGTCGAAGTCGAACTTC. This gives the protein CASSQGMGTGSKSNF.

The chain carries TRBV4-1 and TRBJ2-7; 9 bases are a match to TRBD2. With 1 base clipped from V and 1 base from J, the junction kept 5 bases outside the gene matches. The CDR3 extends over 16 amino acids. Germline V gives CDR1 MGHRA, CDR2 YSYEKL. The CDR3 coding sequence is TGCGCCAGCAGCCAAGGAGGGGGACTAGCTTCCTACGAGCAGTACTTC. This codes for CASSQGGGLASYEQYF.

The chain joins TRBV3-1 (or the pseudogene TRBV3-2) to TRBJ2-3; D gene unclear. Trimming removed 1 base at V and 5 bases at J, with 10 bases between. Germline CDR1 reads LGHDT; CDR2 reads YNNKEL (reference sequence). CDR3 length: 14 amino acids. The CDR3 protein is CASSQGYRRDTQYF. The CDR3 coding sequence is TGTGCCAGCAGCCAAGGATACCGTAGAGATACGCAGTATTTT.

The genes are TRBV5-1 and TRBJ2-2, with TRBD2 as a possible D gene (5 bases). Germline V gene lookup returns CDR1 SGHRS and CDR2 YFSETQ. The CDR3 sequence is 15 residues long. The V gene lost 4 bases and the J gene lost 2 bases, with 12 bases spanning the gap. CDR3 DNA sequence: TGCGCCAGCAGCGTTGGAGGAATTAACACCGGGGAGCTGTTTTTT. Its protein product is CASSVGGINTGELFF. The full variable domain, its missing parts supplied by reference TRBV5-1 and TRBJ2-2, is KAGVTQTPRYLIKTRGQQVTLSCSPISGHRSVSWYQQTPGQGLQFLFEYFSETQRNKGNFPGRFSGRQFSNSRSEMNVSTLELGDSALYLCASSVGGINTGELFFGEGSRLTVL.

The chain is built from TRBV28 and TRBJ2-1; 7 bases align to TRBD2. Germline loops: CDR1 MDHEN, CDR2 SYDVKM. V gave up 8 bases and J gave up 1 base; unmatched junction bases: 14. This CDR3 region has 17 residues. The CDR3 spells CASLPAGTTSSYNEQFF. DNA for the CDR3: TGTGCCAGCCTCCCGGCCGGGACTACATCTTCCTACAATGAGCAGTTCTTC.

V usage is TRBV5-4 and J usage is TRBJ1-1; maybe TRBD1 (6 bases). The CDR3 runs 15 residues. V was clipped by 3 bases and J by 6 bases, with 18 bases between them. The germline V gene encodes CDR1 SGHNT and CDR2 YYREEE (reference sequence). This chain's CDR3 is CASSSPQGSASEAFF. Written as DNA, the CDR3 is TGTGCCAGCAGCTCCCCACAGGGTAGTGCCTCTGAAGCTTTCTTT. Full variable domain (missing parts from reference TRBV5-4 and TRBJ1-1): ETGVTQSPTHLIKTRGQQVTLRCSSQSGHNTVSWYQQALGQGPQFIFQYYREEENGRGNFPPRFSGLQFPNYSSELNVNALELDDSALYLCASSSPQGSASEAFFGQGTRLTVV.

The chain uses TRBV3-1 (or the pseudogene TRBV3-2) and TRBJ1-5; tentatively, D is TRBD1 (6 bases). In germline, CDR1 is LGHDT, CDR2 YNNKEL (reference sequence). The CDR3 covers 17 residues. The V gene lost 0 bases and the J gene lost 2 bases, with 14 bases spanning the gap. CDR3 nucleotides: TGTGCCAGCAGCCAAGACTACAGGGTATCCGGCAATCAGCCCCAGCATTTT. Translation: CASSQDYRVSGNQPQHF.

The CDR3 nucleotides are TGCGCCAGCAGCGGGGGACAGGGCTCTAACTATGGCTACACCTTC. This codes for CASSGGQGSNYGYTF. The chain recombines TRBV5-1 with TRBJ1-2, with 9 bases lining up with TRBD1. V shed 4 bases and J 0 bases; nucleotides not matched to a gene: 4. This CDR3 contains 15 residues. CDR1 and CDR2 (germline): SGHRS, YFSETQ.

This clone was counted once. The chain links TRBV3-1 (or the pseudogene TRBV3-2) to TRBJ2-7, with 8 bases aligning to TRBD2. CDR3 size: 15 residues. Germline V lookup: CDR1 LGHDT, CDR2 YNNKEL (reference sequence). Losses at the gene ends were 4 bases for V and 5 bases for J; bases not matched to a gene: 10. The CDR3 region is CASSPPWSGSHEQYF. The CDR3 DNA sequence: TGTGCCAGCAGCCCTCCTTGGAGCGGGAGCCACGAGCAGTACTTC.

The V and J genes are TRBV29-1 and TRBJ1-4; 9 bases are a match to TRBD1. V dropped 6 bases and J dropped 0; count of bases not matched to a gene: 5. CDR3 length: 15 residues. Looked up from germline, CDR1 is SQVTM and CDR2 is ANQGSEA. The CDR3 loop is CSVTGGLTTNEKLFF. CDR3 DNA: TGCAGCGTGACAGGGGGATTAACAACTAATGAAAAACTGTTTTTT.

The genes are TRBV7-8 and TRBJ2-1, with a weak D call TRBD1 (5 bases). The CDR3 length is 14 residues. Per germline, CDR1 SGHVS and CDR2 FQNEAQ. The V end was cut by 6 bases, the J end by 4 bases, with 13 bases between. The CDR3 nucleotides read TGTGCCAGCAGGTATAAGGACACATACAATGAGCAGTTCTTC. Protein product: CASRYKDTYNEQFF.

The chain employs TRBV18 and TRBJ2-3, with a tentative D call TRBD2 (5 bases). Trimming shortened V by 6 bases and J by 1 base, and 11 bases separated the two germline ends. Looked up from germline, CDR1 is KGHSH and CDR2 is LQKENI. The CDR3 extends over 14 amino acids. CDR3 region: CASSRAGGTDTQYF. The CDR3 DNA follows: TGTGCCAGCTCGCGGGCCGGGGGCACAGATACGCAGTATTTT.